This T cell receptor beta chain was sequenced for a study of beta chain features in type 1 diabetes. This clone was seen more than once but under ten times. The antigen is unknown. Staining for CD45RO/CCR7/CD25/CD127/CD95/CD27 allowed sorting of CD4+ naive, central memory, regulatory and stem cell-like memory cells. All of the isolated RNA was reverse transcribed, so expressed TCRB transcripts were sequenced. TCRdb keeps only in-frame clones here, not all; method: immunoSEQ multiplex PCR. The sample consists of 100,000 to 150,000 clones, 7.5% to 9.5% of them appearing once. Study-level points and caveats: When Type 1 diabetes patients were examined, their TCRB CDR3s proved moderately but significantly shorter in all four CD4+ subsets. The naive, central memory and Treg TCRB repertoires of patients appeared to be more similar to one another than those of healthy donors.

After removal of 4 bases from V and 4 bases from J, the junction contained 8 bases not matched to a gene. Germline values: CDR1 SGHNT, CDR2 YYREEE (reference sequence). The CDR3 runs 15 residues. The gene calls are TRBV5-4 and TRBJ1-1, with TRBD1 matching over 9 bases. Sample: central memory CD4+ T cells from blood. This clonotype was sampled from a man aged 30-40 years with type 1 diabetes. CDR3 nucleotide sequence: TGTGCCAGCAGCCACCTGGGACAGGGAAGCACTGAAGCTTTCTTT. Translating gives CASSHLGQGSTEAFF.